Described below is a single T cell receptor (beta chain) sequence and its context. No antigen is known for it. The source of the sample is a study of shared clonotypes between healthy human individuals. Overall study findings and caveats: The authors sampled blood alone, and tissue repertoires likely differ.

The CDR3 covers 16 residues. In germline, CDR1 is SGHTA, CDR2 FQGNSA. The V gene lost 5 bases and the J gene lost 1 base, with 17 bases spanning the gap. The table came from immunoSEQ multiplex PCR; TCRdb's copy has only in-frame clones and leaves some out. The table shows around 2,000,000 clones, with roughly 94% occurring only once. The rearrangement joins TRBV7-2 to TRBJ1-1, with D hard to call. Sequenced material: naive CD4+ T cells sorted from blood. Subset reported: CD45RA+ positively selected. The receptor's source is a man between 18 and 29 years old in good health. The CDR3, as DNA: TGTGCCAGCAGCCCGTACTCATCTCGGGCGAACACTGAAGCTTTCTTT. It encodes CASSPYSSRANTEAFF. The full variable domain, with the rest looked up from reference TRBV7-2 and TRBJ1-1, is GAGVSQSPSNKVTEKGKDVELRCDPISGHTALYWYRQSLGQGLEFLIYFQGNSAPDKSGLPSDRFSAERTGGSVSTLTIQRTQQEDSAVYLCASSPYSSRANTEAFFGQGTRLTVV.